What follows describes a single T cell receptor (beta chain). If patients had autoimmune disease history or systemic immunosuppression, they were excluded. Using immunoSEQ multiplex PCR, the repertoire was profiled, and TCRdb retains in-frame clones only, with some absent. The sample has 70,000 to 75,000 clones; roughly 86% are singletons. The sample is drawn from a study of OX40 agonist ivuxolimab in advanced cancers. Study information: Every 2 weeks, patients received ivuxolimab intravenously, dosed at 0.01 to 10 mg/kg.

The clonotype originates from an adult with an advanced solid tumor such as melanoma, head and neck, liver or kidney cancer. The sequenced sample was CD4+ or CD8+ T cells sorted from blood, obtained in a trial of the OX40 agonist ivuxolimab.

CDR3 loop: CASSLGEQGYYEQYF. The CDR3 DNA is TGCGCCAGCAGCTTGGGGGAACAGGGTTACTACGAGCAGTACTTC. This chain joins TRBV5-1 and TRBJ2-7; TRBD1 might be the D (6 bases). V was shortened by 0 bases and J by 3 bases, with 13 bases between the two germline ends. This CDR3 has 15 residues. Germline V gene data show CDR1 as SGHRS and CDR2 as YFSETQ. The whole variable domain, remainder taken from reference TRBV5-1 and TRBJ2-7, is KAGVTQTPRYLIKTRGQQVTLSCSPISGHRSVSWYQQTPGQGLQFLFEYFSETQRNKGNFPGRFSGRQFSNSRSEMNVSTLELGDSALYLCASSLGEQGYYEQYFGPGTRLTVT.